This T cell receptor (beta chain) originates from a study of T cells after posttransplantation cyclophosphamide. Study findings and constraints: Blood and skin or GI T cell repertoires showed limited TRB overlap.

Data came from immunoSEQ multiplex PCR; TCRdb stores just in-frame clones and leaves some out. The sample holds 11,000 or so clones, 75% to 95% seen once. Cyclophosphamide on days +3 and +4 followed busulfan-fludarabine conditioning and a marrow graft. The V and J ends lost 4 bases and 5 bases, in that order; junction bases with no gene match: 4. The CDR3 is 14 residues long. Germline CDR1 SGHTA, CDR2 FQGTGA. On this clone: Its specificity is unknown.

The chain has TRBV7-3 and TRBJ2-1, with TRBD1 matching over 8 bases. The sequence derives from a female patient aged 30-39 years who received an allogeneic stem cell transplant from an unrelated donor, was CMV-positive, and had no GVHD. Some T cells may be provided by the graft donor. Sample: PBMCs, taken after allogeneic stem cell transplant with posttransplant cyclophosphamide. Written as DNA, the CDR3 is TGTGCCAGCAGCTCGTTGACAGGGGACAATGAGCAGTTCTTC. Its translation: CASSSLTGDNEQFF.